Shown below are 25 T cell receptor beta chains from a single sample sequenced in a study of TIL therapy for anti-PD-1-resistant metastatic lung cancer. Time point noted: pre-treatment sample, taken before nivolumab and TIL therapy. The immunoSEQ assay was v3. Profiling relied on immunoSEQ multiplex PCR, and the TCRdb table lists in-frame clones only, not all of them. The repertoire has about 44,000 clones, roughly 85% of them found once; the top ten carry more than 12%. The sample was blood, taken at baseline. Every receptor here comes from a man between 65 and 80 years old with non-small cell lung cancer.

The V and J genes are TRBV28 and TRBJ1-2; D is uncertain. The CDR3 covers 14 residues. The germline V gene encodes CDR1 MDHEN and CDR2 SYDVKM. V lost 2 bases and J 5 bases, leaving 12 bases between the germline ends. The CDR3 region has the DNA TGTGCCAGCAGTTTAAGTCCAGCCTGGTATGGCTACACCTTC. This sequence encodes CASSLSPAWYGYTF.

J is TRBJ2-6 and V is TRBV2; a possible D gene is TRBD1 (5 bases). The length of the CDR3 is 15 residues. Germline values: CDR1 SNHLY, CDR2 FYNNEI. The V gene lost 1 base and the J gene lost 1 base, with 5 bases spanning the gap. The CDR3 region has the DNA TGTGCCAGCAGTGAAGAGGGGTCTGGGGCCAACGTCCTGACTTTC. It yields the protein CASSEEGSGANVLTF.

This clone turned up a few times. The J gene is TRBJ1-2, the V gene TRBV5-1, with D maybe TRBD1 (5 bases). V lost 0 bases and J 6 bases, leaving 6 bases between the germline ends. Per germline, CDR1 SGHRS and CDR2 YFSETQ. The CDR3 consists of 12 residues. The CDR3 nucleotides are TGCGCCAGCAGCTTGGCGGGGGATGGCTACACCTTC. As protein: CASSLAGDGYTF.

The chain combines TRBV7-2 with TRBJ2-7; the D call may be TRBD1 or TRBD2 (5 bases each). V gave up 1 base and J gave up 3 bases, with 10 bases separating them. This CDR3 is built from 14 residues. Germline CDR1 reads SGHTA; CDR2 reads FQGNSA. CDR3 nucleotide sequence: TGTGCCAGCAGCTTAGGGGGACCGAGCTACGAGCAGTACTTC. It yields the protein CASSLGGPSYEQYF.

This clone has only a few counts. The chain employs TRBV28 and TRBJ2-7; no reliable D call. Trimming pared 5 bases from V and 2 bases from J, leaving 10 bases between. Looked up from germline, CDR1 is MDHEN and CDR2 is SYDVKM. The CDR3 is 13 amino acids. The CDR3 loop reads CASSRTLTYEQYF. In nucleotides, the CDR3 is TGTGCCAGCAGTAGGACCCTCACCTACGAGCAGTACTTC.

This clone was counted a few times. The chain carries TRBV7-2 and TRBJ1-5; D gene unclear. Germline CDR1 SGHTA, CDR2 FQGNSA. Trimming stripped 5 bases from V and 5 bases from J, with 10 bases between. This CDR3 has 13 residues. CDR3 residues: CASSPRRDQPQHF. The CDR3 region has the DNA TGTGCCAGCAGCCCGAGGAGGGATCAGCCCCAGCATTTT.

V usage is TRBV2 and J usage is TRBJ2-3; 9 bases map to TRBD2. V lost 7 bases and J lost 3; bases outside the gene matches: 26. The CDR3 spans 21 residues. The germline V gene has CDR1 SNHLY and CDR2 FYNNEI. CDR3 in DNA: TGTGCCAGCACCCGCAGGTCGGTGATAGGTGCGGGAGGGCCGGTAACAGATACGCAGTATTTT. Protein: CASTRRSVIGAGGPVTDTQYF. Combining the CDR3 with reference TRBV2 and TRBJ2-3 gives the whole variable domain EPEVTQTPSHQVTQMGQEVILRCVPISNHLYFYWYRQILGQKVEFLVSFYNNEISEKSEIFDDQFSVERPDGSNFTLKIRSTKLEDSAMYFCASTRRSVIGAGGPVTDTQYFGPGTRLTVL.

The chain carries TRBV12-2 and TRBJ2-7; the table's D call, TRBD2, was not checked against the DNA. TRBV12-2 is deemed a pseudogene. The CDR3 has 14 residues. For the CDR3, the DNA is TGTGCAAGTCCCTTCCGATGGAGCTCCTACGAGCAGTACTTC. Residues: CASPFRWSSYEQYF.

The chain combines TRBV7-2 with TRBJ2-5, with 7 bases aligning to TRBD2. Germline V gene lookup returns CDR1 SGHTA and CDR2 FQGNSA. V was clipped by 3 bases and J by 7 bases; unmatched bases: 14. The length of the CDR3 is 16 residues. CDR3 amino acids: CASSFGLGPGSGTQYF. As DNA, the CDR3 is TGTGCCAGCAGCTTCGGACTAGGTCCAGGGTCTGGGACCCAGTACTTC.

J is TRBJ2-1 and V is TRBV5-1; TRBD2 agrees at 10 bases. The CDR3 spans 15 residues. Trimming at V came to 4 bases and at J to 8 bases, leaving 9 bases not matched to a gene. Germline CDR1 and CDR2: SGHRS and YFSETQ. In DNA form, the CDR3 reads TGCGCCAGCAGCATCGGGTCTAGCGGGAGCGATGAGCAGTTCTTC. Protein sequence: CASSIGSSGSDEQFF.

The chain is built from TRBV12-2 and TRBJ2-1; the table names TRBD2, a call not compared with the DNA. TRBV12-2 has pseudogene status. CDR3 length: 13 residues. The CDR3 bases are TGTGCAAGTCGCTTAGGAGTTTACAATGAGCAGTTCTTC. This codes for CASRLGVYNEQFF.

This clone was detected only a few times. The rearrangement joins TRBV7-3 to TRBJ2-1; a possible D gene is TRBD2 (5 bases). V lost 5 bases and J lost 9, with 11 bases in between. Germline CDR1 reads SGHTA; CDR2 reads FQGTGA. This CDR3 region has 12 residues. In DNA, the CDR3 is TGTGCCAGCAGCGTACTACGGGGTGAGCAGTTCTTC. Its protein product is CASSVLRGEQFF.

The chain recombines TRBV19 with TRBJ2-7; D is undetermined. The length of the CDR3 is 14 residues. Germline V CDR1 and CDR2: LNHDA, SQIVND (reference sequence). V lost 5 bases and J lost 7, with 18 bases in between. The CDR3 is CASSPAPLKGEQYF. CDR3 DNA: TGTGCCAGTAGTCCTGCTCCGCTTAAAGGAGAGCAGTACTTC.

V is TRBV4-2 and J is TRBJ1-2; unclear D gene. CDR1 and CDR2 from the germline V gene are LGHNA and YNFKEQ. The CDR3 contains 16 residues. V dropped 4 bases and J dropped 1 base, with 16 bases sitting between them. CDR3 amino acids: CASSPTSLKGNYGYTF. The CDR3, as DNA: TGTGCCAGCAGCCCAACCTCCCTCAAGGGTAACTATGGCTACACCTTC.

V usage is TRBV29-1 and J usage is TRBJ2-7; D might be TRBD1 or TRBD2, each matching 6 bases. The germline CDR1 and CDR2 sequences are SQVTM and ANQGSEA. V dropped 2 bases and J dropped 3 bases, with 14 bases sitting between them. CDR3 size: 14 residues. CDR3: CSVERLGGSYEQYF. The CDR3, as DNA: TGCAGCGTTGAAAGACTAGGGGGTAGCTACGAGCAGTACTTC.

There are a few counts of this clone. This chain uses TRBV19 with TRBJ2-1; 7 bases match TRBD2. The CDR3 spans 15 residues. Trimming at V came to 2 bases and at J to 1 base, leaving 2 bases not matched to a gene. Germline assignment: CDR1 LNHDA and CDR2 SQIVND (reference sequence). As DNA, the CDR3 is TGTGCCAGTAGTATATCCGGGAGGTCCTACAATGAGCAGTTCTTC. This translates into CASSISGRSYNEQFF.

The V call is TRBV10-2, the J call TRBJ2-3, with D perhaps matching TRBD1 or TRBD2 (5 bases each). This CDR3 has 15 residues. Germline loops: CDR1 WSHSY, CDR2 SAAADI. V was trimmed by 6 bases and J by 0 bases, leaving 13 bases between them. CDR3 nucleotides: TGCGCCAGCAGGAGGGGCACGTCTAGCACAGATACGCAGTATTTT. Its translation is CASRRGTSSTDTQYF.

The chain is built from TRBV28 and TRBJ2-7; no definite D call. The CDR3 sequence is 11 residues long. V was pared by 3 bases and J by 3 bases, with 3 bases between. Germline CDR1 and CDR2: MDHEN and SYDVKM. The CDR3 reads CASSFVYEQYF. CDR3 DNA sequence: TGTGCCAGCAGTTTTGTCTACGAGCAGTACTTC.

The chain joins TRBV5-8 to TRBJ1-1, with a tentative D call TRBD1 (5 bases). V lost 7 bases, J lost 0 bases, and 13 bases lay in between. The CDR3 spans 14 residues. Germline assignment: CDR1 SGHTS and CDR2 YDEGEE. The CDR3 DNA sequence: TGTGCCAGCTGTAGGGGCCAAGTGAACACTGAAGCTTTCTTT. It is translated as CASCRGQVNTEAFF.

In its sample, this clone was seen once. This chain uses TRBV6-5 with TRBJ2-7; 7 nucleotides agree with TRBD1. The ends lost 9 bases at V and 4 bases at J; junction bases unmatched: 12. The germline gives CDR1 MNHEY, CDR2 SVGAGI. There are 14 residues in the CDR3. Here the CDR3 reads CASRASGTVYEQYF. CDR3 DNA sequence: TGTGCCAGTAGGGCTTCCGGGACAGTATACGAGCAGTACTTC.

V is TRBV4-1 and J is TRBJ2-1; 11 positions match TRBD2. V lost 0 bases and J lost 9; bases outside the gene matches: 7. CDR3 size: 16 residues. Germline lookup yields CDR1 MGHRA and CDR2 YSYEKL. CDR3 sequence: CASSQDYSGRAVEQFF. In DNA form, the CDR3 reads TGCGCCAGCAGCCAAGATTATAGCGGGAGGGCCGTTGAGCAGTTCTTC.

J is TRBJ2-7 and V is TRBV5-4; the D gene is possibly TRBD2 (6 bases). This CDR3 region has 14 residues. Germline V CDR1 and CDR2: SGHNT, YYREEE (reference sequence). V was cut by 0 bases and J by 2 bases, with 9 bases left in between. The CDR3 reads CASSLGRGPYEQYF. The CDR3 DNA reads TGTGCCAGCAGCTTGGGGCGGGGTCCCTACGAGCAGTACTTC. Using reference TRBV5-4 and TRBJ2-7 for the parts outside the CDR3, the full variable domain is ETGVTQSPTHLIKTRGQQVTLRCSSQSGHNTVSWYQQALGQGPQFIFQYYREEENGRGNFPPRFSGLQFPNYSSELNVNALELDDSALYLCASSLGRGPYEQYFGPGTRLTVT.

The rearrangement joins TRBV18 to TRBJ1-2; the match to TRBD1 covers 8 bases. Unmatched junction bases numbered 4, after V lost 3 bases and J lost 4 bases. Germline CDR1 reads KGHSH; CDR2 reads LQKENI. The CDR3 extends over 14 amino acids. Written as DNA, the CDR3 is TGTGCCAGCTCACCTAGGGACAGGTTCTATGGCTACACCTTC. It is translated as CASSPRDRFYGYTF.

This CDR3 reads CASSLSWGTEAFF. In DNA, the CDR3 is TGTGCCAGCAGTTTATCGTGGGGGACTGAAGCTTTCTTT. The V gene is TRBV28, the J gene TRBJ1-1, with a weak D call TRBD1 (5 bases). In germline, CDR1 is MDHEN, CDR2 SYDVKM. V lost 1 base, J lost 5 bases, and 8 bases lay in between. CDR3 length equals 13 residues.

The genes are TRBV5-4 and TRBJ2-3, with TRBD2 matching 13 bases. The CDR3 contains 17 residues. J was trimmed by 5 bases and V by 1 base; bases with no gene match: 7. Germline V gene sequence: CDR1 SGHNT, CDR2 YYREEE (reference sequence). CDR3 sequence: CASSLTSGRAGRDTQYF. For the CDR3, the DNA is TGTGCCAGCAGCTTGACTAGCGGGAGGGCCGGGAGAGATACGCAGTATTTT.